What follows are 22 T cell receptor beta chains derived from one specimen sequenced in a study of T cell changes during pregnancy in multiple sclerosis. Profiled with immunoSEQ multiplex PCR; TCRdb holds only in-frame clones, not every one. The table lists fewer than 150,000 clones, less than 97% of them singletons. Source: peripheral blood, taken after pregnancy. The receptor set was obtained from a female donor with multiple sclerosis, enrolled in a pregnancy study.

The chain combines TRBV28 with TRBJ1-4; TRBD1 aligns across 8 bases. The CDR3 loop spans 12 amino acids. CDR1 is MDHEN and CDR2 is SYDVKM in the germline V gene. The CDR3 loop reads CGSGQGNEKLFF. The CDR3 coding sequence is TGTGGGTCCGGACAGGGCAATGAAAAACTGTTTTTT.

The CDR3 protein is CASSPGQGVNGYTF. CDR3 nucleotides: TGTGCCAGCAGTCCGGGACAGGGGGTTAATGGCTACACCTTC. The chain uses TRBV28 and TRBJ1-2; 11 bases are shared with TRBD1. The V gene's germline CDR1 is MDHEN and CDR2 SYDVKM. This CDR3 is 14 amino acids long. The V segment lost 5 bases and the J segment 6 bases; nucleotides outside the gene matches: 5.

The chain combines TRBV4-3 with TRBJ2-1; D possibly corresponds to TRBD2 (6 bases). The CDR3 spans 13 residues. V lost 4 bases to trimming and J lost 9 bases, with 13 bases between them. Germline V gene data show CDR1 as LGHNA and CDR2 as YSLEER. CDR3 DNA sequence: TGCGCCAGCAGCCTCCGGGACTCACTTGAGCAGTTCTTC. This codes for CASSLRDSLEQFF.

The rearrangement joins TRBV7-2 to TRBJ2-2, with D unclear. Looked up from germline, CDR1 is SGHTA and CDR2 is FQGNSA. The V end was cut by 1 base, the J end by 4 bases, with 10 bases between. The CDR3 spans 15 residues. The CDR3 loop is CASSLVLVSTGELFF. The DNA for the CDR3 is TGTGCCAGCAGCTTAGTATTAGTATCCACCGGGGAGCTGTTTTTT. The full variable domain, with the rest looked up from reference TRBV7-2 and TRBJ2-2, is GAGVSQSPSNKVTEKGKDVELRCDPISGHTALYWYRQSLGQGLEFLIYFQGNSAPDKSGLPSDRFSAERTGGSVSTLTIQRTQQEDSAVYLCASSLVLVSTGELFFGEGSRLTVL.

The chain uses TRBV7-8 and TRBJ2-7, with no clear D. The germline CDR1 and CDR2 sequences are SGHVS and FQNEAQ. The CDR3 has 12 residues. V shed 5 bases and J shed 0 bases, with 5 bases lying between them. The CDR3 sequence: CASSQNSYEQYF. The CDR3 DNA is TGTGCCAGCAGCCAGAACTCCTACGAGCAGTACTTC. Full variable domain (remainder filled in from reference TRBV7-8 and TRBJ2-7): GAGVSQSPRYKVAKRGQDVALRCDPISGHVSLFWYQQALGQGPEFLTYFQNEAQLDKSGLPSDRFFAERPEGSVSTLKIQRTQQEDSAVYLCASSQNSYEQYFGPGTRLTVT.

The chain uses TRBV27 and TRBJ2-1, with 8 bases fitting TRBD2. The CDR3 runs 14 residues. CDR1 and CDR2 from the germline V gene are MNHEY and SMNVEV (reference sequence). V shed 2 bases and J 9 bases; nucleotides not matched to a gene: 6. The CDR3 region has the DNA TGTGCCAGCAGTTTACAGCGGGAGATTAGTGAGCAGTTCTTC. Translating gives CASSLQREISEQFF.

The V and J genes are TRBV15 and TRBJ1-5; possibly TRBD1 for D (6 bases). CDR3 length: 15 residues. Germline CDR1 LNHNV, CDR2 YYDKDF (reference sequence). Trimming stripped 5 bases from V and 5 bases from J, with 16 bases between. The CDR3 DNA sequence: TGTGCCACCAGCTCCGCCGTCAGGGGTGATCAGCCCCAGCATTTT. It codes for CATSSAVRGDQPQHF.

This chain uses TRBV10-2 with TRBJ2-7; 12 bases map to TRBD2. The V and J ends lost 0 bases and 6 bases, in that order; junction bases with no gene match: 6. CDR1 is WSHSY and CDR2 is SAAADI in the germline V gene. The CDR3 is 16 amino acids. As DNA, the CDR3 is TGCGCCAGCAGTGAGTCTGCCCGGACTAGCGGGACCGAGCAGTACTTC. Protein product: CASSESARTSGTEQYF.

The rearrangement uses TRBV5-6 and TRBJ2-4, with unresolved D. The V and J ends lost 0 bases and 0 bases respectively, with 7 bases between them. This CDR3 spans 15 amino acids. CDR1 is SGHDT, CDR2 YYEEEE, per germline. DNA for the CDR3: TGTGCCAGCAGCTTGGGGAGCCTAGCCAAAAACATTCAGTACTTC. Translating gives CASSLGSLAKNIQYF.

V usage is TRBV5-1 and J usage is TRBJ2-3; 7 bases are a match to TRBD2. Germline-derived CDR1 and CDR2 are SGHRS and YFSETQ. The CDR3 runs to 16 residues. The CDR3 DNA is TGCGCTAACCCTGAAGCGGGACTCAAGATTCCAGATACGCAGTATTTT. It codes for CANPEAGLKIPDTQYF.

As DNA, the CDR3 is TGTGCCAGCAGCACACGGACAGTTAGCAATCAGCCCCAGCATTTT. Protein product: CASSTRTVSNQPQHF. The chain combines TRBV5-6 with TRBJ1-5, with D perhaps TRBD1 (6 bases). This CDR3 contains 15 residues. Germline-derived CDR1 and CDR2 are SGHDT and YYEEEE. Trimming removed 4 bases from V and 0 bases from J, with 11 bases in between.

V usage is TRBV2 and J usage is TRBJ1-1; 11 bases match TRBD1. Germline V lookup: CDR1 SNHLY, CDR2 FYNNEI. The CDR3 spans 16 residues. V was pared by 8 bases and J by 0 bases, with 8 bases of the junction left unmatched. For the CDR3, the DNA is TGTGCCAGCGAGGAGGACAGGGGGCTTATGAACACTGAAGCTTTCTTT. Translated, it gives CASEEDRGLMNTEAFF.

This clone was counted a single time. The rearrangement uses TRBV6-6 and TRBJ2-7; D might be TRBD1 (6 bases). This CDR3 comprises 14 residues. The V gene lost 4 bases and the J gene lost 3 bases, with 13 bases spanning the gap. From germline, CDR1 is MNHNY and CDR2 SVGAGI (reference sequence). Here the CDR3 DNA reads TGTGCCAGCAGTTTCCGGGACATGGGCTACGAGCAGTACTTC. Translating gives CASSFRDMGYEQYF.

The genes are TRBV19 and TRBJ2-1, with D unresolved. Trimming cost V 5 bases and J 0 bases, with 8 bases left between them. The CDR3 is 14 amino acids. CDR1 and CDR2 from the germline V gene are LNHDA and SQIVND (reference sequence). CDR3 sequence (DNA): TGTGCCAGTAGTCGTGAGAGCTCCTACAATGAGCAGTTCTTC. It codes for CASSRESSYNEQFF.

CDR3 sequence (DNA): TGTGCCAGCAGTTTAAGTAGTGGCGGGGAAGCGTACAATGAGCAGTTCTTC. This sequence encodes CASSLSSGGEAYNEQFF. The chain uses TRBV27 and TRBJ2-1; maybe TRBD2 (6 bases). Per the germline V gene, CDR1 is MNHEY and CDR2 is SMNVEV (reference sequence). Trimming stripped 2 bases from V and 4 bases from J, with 18 bases between. The CDR3 length is 17 residues.

The chain links TRBV30 to TRBJ1-3; 9 bases line up with TRBD1. This CDR3 has 14 residues. Germline-derived CDR1 and CDR2 are GTSNPN and SVGIG (reference sequence). Germline trimming cut 5 bases from V and 0 bases from J; bases unmatched to any gene: 2. The CDR3 spells CAWETGGSGNTIYF. The CDR3 DNA sequence: TGTGCCTGGGAGACAGGGGGCTCTGGAAACACCATATATTTT. Using reference TRBV30 and TRBJ1-3 for the parts outside the CDR3, the full variable domain is SQTIHQWPATLVQPVGSPLSLECTVEGTSNPNLYWYRQAAGRGLQLLFYSVGIGQISSEVPQNLSASRPQDRQFILSSKKLLLSDSGFYLCAWETGGSGNTIYFGEGSWLTVV.

The V and J genes are TRBV6-5 and TRBJ2-1; a weak D match, TRBD1 (5 bases). The germline V and J ends were trimmed by 4 bases and 9 bases, with 10 bases remaining between them. Per germline, CDR1 MNHEY and CDR2 SVGAGI. The CDR3 consists of 12 residues. The CDR3 DNA sequence: TGTGCCAGCAGTTTCCAGGGAAGTGAGCAGTTCTTC. It codes for CASSFQGSEQFF.

The chain combines TRBV5-1 with TRBJ1-3; possibly TRBD1 for D (5 bases). This CDR3 has 16 amino acids. The V gene lost 0 bases and the J gene lost 4 bases, with 14 bases spanning the gap. Germline CDR1 is SGHRS and CDR2 is YFSETQ. The CDR3 coding sequence is TGCGCCAGCAGCTTGGCAGGGCTTTCCCTAGGAAACACCATATATTTT. It yields the protein CASSLAGLSLGNTIYF. The entire variable domain, with the rest obtained from reference TRBV5-1 and TRBJ1-3, is as follows: KAGVTQTPRYLIKTRGQQVTLSCSPISGHRSVSWYQQTPGQGLQFLFEYFSETQRNKGNFPGRFSGRQFSNSRSEMNVSTLELGDSALYLCASSLAGLSLGNTIYFGEGSWLTVV.

The chain carries TRBV11-2 and TRBJ2-5; perhaps TRBD1 as D (5 bases). This CDR3 spans 15 amino acids. Trimming pared 0 bases from V and 4 bases from J, leaving 12 bases between. Germline assignment: CDR1 SGHAT and CDR2 FQNNGV. This chain's CDR3 is CASSLDGQRGETQYF. Written as DNA, the CDR3 is TGTGCCAGCAGCTTAGATGGCCAAAGGGGAGAGACCCAGTACTTC.

This clone was counted only a few times. This chain joins TRBV7-8 and TRBJ1-5, with D perhaps matching TRBD1 (6 bases). The CDR3 has 15 amino acids. Germline V gene lookup returns CDR1 SGHVS and CDR2 FQNEAQ. Trimming removed 1 base from V and 6 bases from J, with 13 bases in between. The CDR3 nucleotides are TGTGCCAGCAGCTTAGAGGGTCAGGGGAGTCAGCCCCAGCATTTT. This translates into CASSLEGQGSQPQHF.

This clone appeared a single time. The CDR3 spells CASSSPGQTYEQYF. The CDR3 DNA is TGCGCCAGCAGCTCCCCGGGACAGACCTACGAGCAGTACTTC. V gene TRBV5-1 combines with J gene TRBJ2-7; 7 bases match TRBD1. Per germline, CDR1 SGHRS and CDR2 YFSETQ. The CDR3 is 14 amino acids. V dropped 3 bases and J dropped 2; count of bases not matched to a gene: 5.

This chain links TRBV5-5 with TRBJ2-1; a possible D gene is TRBD2 (5 bases). V dropped 0 bases and J dropped 3 bases, with 7 bases sitting between them. The germline gives CDR1 SGHKS, CDR2 YYEKEE (reference sequence). The CDR3 loop spans 14 amino acids. The CDR3 region has the DNA TGTGCCAGCAGCTTGGCGGGAAGCTACAATGAGCAGTTCTTC. Its translation is CASSLAGSYNEQFF.